Sequencing of this TCR beta chain was carried out in a study of blood T cell repertoires in COVID-19. Study-level background: The United States, Italy and Spain provided the acute and convalescent COVID-19 samples.

How the authors handled the data: Reference gene primer amplification in the assay estimated nucleated cell counts. The data were produced by immunoSEQ multiplex PCR, yet TCRdb's version contains in-frame clones alone and is incomplete. D and trimming were read from the DNA, whereas the V and J calls and clone size are those reported in that table. The data hold about 330,000 clones, with 88% observed a single time. The junction had 20 bases not matched to a gene; V was cut back by 2 bases and J by 15 bases. Germline lookup yields CDR1 KGHDR and CDR2 SFDVKD. The CDR3 runs to 17 residues. The receptor comes from a woman between 50 and 59 years old with active or convalescent COVID-19. Sequencing was carried out using peripheral blood. The chain is built from TRBV24-1 and TRBJ2-1; 8 nucleotides align to TRBD2. The DNA for the CDR3 is TGTGCCACCAGTGATTCGGCCAGCGGGAGCCTCAGTAATCGCCTGTTCTTC. Amino acids: CATSDSASGSLSNRLFF.